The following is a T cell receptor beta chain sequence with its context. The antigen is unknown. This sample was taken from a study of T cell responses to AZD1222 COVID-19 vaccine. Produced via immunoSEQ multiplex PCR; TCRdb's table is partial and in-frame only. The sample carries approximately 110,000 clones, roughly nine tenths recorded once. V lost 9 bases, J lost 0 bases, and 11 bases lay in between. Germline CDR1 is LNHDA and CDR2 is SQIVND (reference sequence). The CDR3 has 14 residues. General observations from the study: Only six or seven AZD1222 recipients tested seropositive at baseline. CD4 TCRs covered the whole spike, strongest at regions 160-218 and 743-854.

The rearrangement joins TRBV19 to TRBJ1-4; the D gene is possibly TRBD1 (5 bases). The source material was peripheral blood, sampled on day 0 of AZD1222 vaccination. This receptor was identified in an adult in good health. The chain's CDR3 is CASRDGATNEKLFF. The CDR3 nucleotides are TGTGCCAGCCGGGACGGTGCAACTAATGAAAAACTGTTTTTT.